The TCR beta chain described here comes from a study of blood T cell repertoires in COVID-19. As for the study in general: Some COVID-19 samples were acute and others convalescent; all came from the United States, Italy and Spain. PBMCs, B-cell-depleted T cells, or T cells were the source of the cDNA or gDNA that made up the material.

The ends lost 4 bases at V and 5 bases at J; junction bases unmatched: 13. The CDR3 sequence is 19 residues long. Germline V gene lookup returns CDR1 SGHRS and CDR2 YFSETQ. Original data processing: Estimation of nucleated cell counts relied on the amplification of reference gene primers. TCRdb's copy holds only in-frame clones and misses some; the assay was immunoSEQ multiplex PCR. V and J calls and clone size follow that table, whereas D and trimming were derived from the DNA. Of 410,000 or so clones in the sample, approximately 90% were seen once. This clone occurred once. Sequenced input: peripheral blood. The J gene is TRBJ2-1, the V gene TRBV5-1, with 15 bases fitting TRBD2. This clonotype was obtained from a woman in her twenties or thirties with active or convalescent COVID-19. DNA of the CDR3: TGCGCCAGCAGCCCTGGACTAGCGGGAGGGCCCTCGTGGGACAATGAGCAGTTCTTC. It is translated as CASSPGLAGGPSWDNEQFF.